Each of the 23 T cell receptor beta chains below was sequenced from the same sample in a study of blood T cell repertoires in COVID-19. Clones were read by immunoSEQ multiplex PCR, and TCRdb kept only the in-frame ones, dropping some. Seen here are 100,000 to 150,000 clones, over 60% observed once, and the top ten hold around 37%. Sequencing was done on a sample of peripheral blood. The receptor source for this set is a man aged 35 to 55 with active or convalescent COVID-19.

The chain recombines TRBV21-1 with TRBJ2-5; TRBD1 was called by the table and not checked on the DNA. TRBV21-1 is reported as a pseudogene. The length of the CDR3 is 15 residues. The CDR3 coding sequence is TGTGCCAGCAGCAGGGCCCCCAGGGGGTTGGAGACCCAGTACTTC. This gives the protein CASSRAPRGLETQYF.

The rearrangement uses TRBV11-2 and TRBJ2-7; 7 bases match TRBD2. V gave up 0 bases and J gave up 0 bases; unmatched junction bases: 5. Germline V gives CDR1 SGHAT, CDR2 FQNNGV. The CDR3 is made up of 16 amino acids. The CDR3 sequence: CASSLDSGWSSYEQYF. DNA for the CDR3: TGTGCCAGCAGCTTAGATAGCGGGTGGAGCTCCTACGAGCAGTACTTC.

This rearrangement joins TRBV6-5 to TRBJ2-7, with TRBD1 matching over 9 bases. Trimming took 5 bases from V and 6 from J; bases not matched to a gene: 5. Germline CDR1 is MNHEY and CDR2 is SVGAGI. CDR3 size: 13 residues. The CDR3 reads CASSRDRVGEQYF. CDR3 bases: TGTGCCAGCAGTCGGGACAGGGTAGGCGAGCAGTACTTC.

This clone was observed a handful of times. V and J are TRBV6-1 and TRBJ2-7, with 12 positions matching TRBD2. From germline, CDR1 is MNHNS and CDR2 SASEGT. This CDR3 contains 16 residues. Losses at the gene ends were 4 bases for V and 4 bases for J; bases not matched to a gene: 8. The CDR3 DNA reads as TGTGCCAGCAGTGGTCAGCTAGCGGGAGGGCGGTACGAGCAGTACTTC. Amino acid sequence: CASSGQLAGGRYEQYF.

The chain joins TRBV6-5 to TRBJ1-1; TRBD1 aligns across 8 bases. The CDR3 extends over 13 amino acids. Germline V gene sequence: CDR1 MNHEY, CDR2 SVGAGI. J lost 4 bases, V lost 6 bases, and 4 bases had no gene match. The CDR3 region has the DNA TGTGCCAGCAGGGACAGGGCCAGCACTGAAGCTTTCTTT. Its translation: CASRDRASTEAFF.

The rearrangement uses TRBV7-9 and TRBJ2-1, with 8 bases matching TRBD1. With 2 bases clipped from V and 9 bases from J, the junction kept 3 bases outside the gene matches. The CDR3 has 13 residues. Germline assignment: CDR1 SEHNR and CDR2 FQNEAQ (reference sequence). CDR3: CASSLTTGGEQFF. In DNA form, the CDR3 reads TGTGCCAGCAGCTTAACTACAGGGGGTGAGCAGTTCTTC.

The J gene is TRBJ2-1, the V gene TRBV3-1 (or the pseudogene TRBV3-2); D is undetermined. The V gene's germline CDR1 is LGHDT and CDR2 YNNKEL (reference sequence). V gave up 4 bases and J gave up 3 bases, with 7 bases separating them. The CDR3 has 13 amino acids. Written as DNA, the CDR3 is TGTGCCAGCAGCCCTTCGAGCTACAATGAGCAGTTCTTC. Translated, it gives CASSPSSYNEQFF.

The chain is built from TRBV7-9 and TRBJ2-6; a possible D gene is TRBD2 (5 bases). This CDR3 is built from 18 residues. V was pared by 0 bases and J by 3 bases, with 15 bases between. Germline V gives CDR1 SEHNR, CDR2 FQNEAQ (reference sequence). CDR3 residues: CASSLAVGSRLGANVLTF. CDR3 nucleotide sequence: TGTGCCAGCAGCTTAGCGGTAGGGAGCCGACTTGGGGCCAACGTCCTGACTTTC.

This chain uses TRBV5-1 with TRBJ2-6; a weak D match, TRBD1 (5 bases). This CDR3 contains 15 residues. CDR1 and CDR2 from the germline V gene are SGHRS and YFSETQ. The V gene lost 5 bases and the J gene lost 0 bases, with 9 bases spanning the gap. This chain's CDR3 is CASRAQGSGANVLTF. The CDR3 DNA is TGCGCCAGCAGGGCGCAGGGCTCTGGGGCCAACGTCCTGACTTTC. The variable domain in full, completed from reference TRBV5-1 and TRBJ2-6, reads KAGVTQTPRYLIKTRGQQVTLSCSPISGHRSVSWYQQTPGQGLQFLFEYFSETQRNKGNFPGRFSGRQFSNSRSEMNVSTLELGDSALYLCASRAQGSGANVLTFGAGSRLTVL.

About this clone: An end of the junction differs from the germline gene, which may be a read error. In the same sample, other DNA sequences code for this CDR3. This chain uses TRBV5-1 with TRBJ1-1; D might be TRBD1 (5 bases). The CDR3 sequence is 14 residues long. Germline CDR1 reads SGHRS; CDR2 reads YFSETQ. The CDR3 nucleotides are TGCGCCAGCAGTTTGGAAGGGGTGGGCACTGAAGCTTTCTTT. This translates into CASSLEGVGTEAFF.

In this sample, this clone turned up once. This chain links TRBV7-9 with TRBJ2-5, with TRBD1 matching over 11 bases. This CDR3 has 16 residues. Looked up from germline, CDR1 is SEHNR and CDR2 is FQNEAQ (reference sequence). The J segment lost 4 bases and the V segment lost 3 bases, leaving 7 bases of the junction unmatched. Here the CDR3 DNA reads TGTGCCAGCAGCTTTGGACAGGGGGCCGGGGTAGAGACCCAGTACTTC. It translates to CASSFGQGAGVETQYF.

CDR3 amino acids: CASSFISPGELFF. DNA for the CDR3: TGTGCCAGCAGTTTCATTAGCCCCGGGGAGCTGTTTTTT. The chain links TRBV12-3 or TRBV12-4 to TRBJ2-2; unclear D gene. The V end was cut by 3 bases, the J end by 6 bases, with 8 bases between. The CDR3 is 13 amino acids.

This chain connects TRBV13 to TRBJ2-4; D is perhaps TRBD1 (6 bases). The CDR3 is made up of 13 amino acids. V was cut by 5 bases and J by 7 bases, with 12 bases left in between. Germline lookup yields CDR1 PRHDT and CDR2 FYEKMQ (reference sequence). The CDR3 DNA reads as TGTGCCAGCAGCCAGGACAGCCCCAACATTCAGTACTTC. Translated, it gives CASSQDSPNIQYF. The variable domain in full, with the rest retrieved from reference TRBV13 and TRBJ2-4, is AAGVIQSPRHLIKEKRETATLKCYPIPRHDTVYWYQQGPGQDPQFLISFYEKMQSDKGSIPDRFSAQQFSDYHSELNMSSLELGDSALYFCASSQDSPNIQYFGAGTRLSVL.

The chain has TRBV11-1 and TRBJ2-2; 9 bases are a match to TRBD2. In germline, CDR1 is SGHAT, CDR2 FQDESV (reference sequence). V lost 7 bases, J lost 2 bases, and 8 bases stayed unmatched. The CDR3 totals 16 residues. For the CDR3, the DNA is TGTGCCAGCAAGGGAGGGACTAGCCGTAACACCGGGGAGCTGTTTTTT. As protein: CASKGGTSRNTGELFF. Looking up the rest from reference TRBV11-1 and TRBJ2-2 gives the full variable domain: EAEVAQSPRYKITEKSQAVAFWCDPISGHATLYWYRQILGQGPELLVQFQDESVVDDSQLPKDRFSAERLKGVDSTLKIQPAELGDSAMYLCASKGGTSRNTGELFFGEGSRLTVL.

This clone appeared once. The chain couples TRBV30 to TRBJ2-1; TRBD2 matches 8 bases. This CDR3 is built from 14 residues. V trimming: 4 bases; J trimming: 8 bases; junction bases outside the gene matches: 10. Germline V gene lookup returns CDR1 GTSNPN and CDR2 SVGIG (reference sequence). The CDR3 spells CAWTTGGGTDEQFF. CDR3 sequence (DNA): TGTGCCTGGACTACGGGAGGGGGTACGGATGAGCAGTTCTTC. The whole variable domain, filled in from reference TRBV30 and TRBJ2-1, reads SQTIHQWPATLVQPVGSPLSLECTVEGTSNPNLYWYRQAAGRGLQLLFYSVGIGQISSEVPQNLSASRPQDRQFILSSKKLLLSDSGFYLCAWTTGGGTDEQFFGPGTRLTVL.

The rearrangement uses TRBV29-1 and TRBJ2-1, with D maybe TRBD1 (6 bases). V lost 5 bases and J 7 bases, leaving 18 bases between the germline ends. Germline loops: CDR1 SQVTM, CDR2 ANQGSEA. This CDR3 region has 14 residues. CDR3 nucleotides: TGCAGCGTTCATATCCAGCAAAGGGGGAATGAGCAGTTCTTC. This translates into CSVHIQQRGNEQFF.

This clone came up a few times. The chain combines TRBV6-5 with TRBJ2-7; TRBD1 matches 9 bases. Germline trimming cut 4 bases from V and 6 bases from J; bases unmatched to any gene: 13. Germline values: CDR1 MNHEY, CDR2 SVGAGI. The CDR3 has 16 amino acids. CDR3 residues: CASSFHSPGTGFEQYF. In DNA form, the CDR3 reads TGTGCCAGCAGTTTTCATTCCCCCGGGACAGGGTTCGAGCAGTACTTC.

The rearrangement uses TRBV12-5 and TRBJ1-1; 10 bases map to TRBD1. Germline CDR1 LGHNT, CDR2 FRNRAP. V gave up 2 bases and J gave up 0 bases; unmatched junction bases: 3. The CDR3 is 16 amino acids. CDR3 in amino acids: CASGLRQGALNTEAFF. The CDR3 DNA reads TGTGCTAGTGGTTTGCGACAGGGGGCTTTGAACACTGAAGCTTTCTTT. Supplemented by reference TRBV12-5 and TRBJ1-1, the full variable domain reads DARVTQTPRHKVTEMGQEVTMRCQPILGHNTVFWYRQTMMQGLELLAYFRNRAPLDDSGMPKDRFSAEMPDATLATLKIQPSEPRDSAVYFCASGLRQGALNTEAFFGQGTRLTVV.

Worth noting for this clone: Other DNA variants within this sample encode the same CDR3. This chain joins TRBV11-2 and TRBJ1-4; possible D gene TRBD1, 6 bases. There are 14 residues in the CDR3. V shed 1 base and J shed 7 bases, with 10 bases lying between them. Germline V gene data show CDR1 as SGHAT and CDR2 as FQNNGV. The CDR3 here is CASSLGGGSEKLFF. Here the CDR3 DNA reads TGTGCCAGCAGCTTAGGAGGGGGAAGTGAAAAACTGTTTTTT.

The chain recombines TRBV12-3 or TRBV12-4 with TRBJ2-7; D remains ambiguous. V was pared by 7 bases and J by 0 bases, with 4 bases between. This CDR3 contains 11 residues. CDR3 coding DNA: TGTGCCAGCACCTCCTCCTACGAGCAGTACTTC. The encoded protein is CASTSSYEQYF.

The chain recombines TRBV24-1 with TRBJ2-1, with 8 positions matching TRBD2. The germline V gene encodes CDR1 KGHDR and CDR2 SFDVKD. There are 18 residues in the CDR3. Trimming at V came to 5 bases and at J to 7 bases, leaving 18 bases not matched to a gene. The CDR3 DNA follows: TGTGCCACCAGTGGCCCAACGGGTAGCGGGAAGGAGCGGAATGAGCAGTTCTTC. Translating gives CATSGPTGSGKERNEQFF.

The chain joins TRBV19 to TRBJ1-1; a weak D match, TRBD1 (5 bases). The CDR3 is made up of 15 amino acids. The V end lost 5 bases, the J end lost 0 bases, and 13 bases lay between the germline ends. Per germline, CDR1 LNHDA and CDR2 SQIVND (reference sequence). Written as DNA, the CDR3 is TGTGCCAGTAGTCCGATGGGGGGGATGAACACTGAAGCTTTCTTT. Its translation is CASSPMGGMNTEAFF.

The V and J genes are TRBV11-2 and TRBJ2-4, with a weak D call TRBD1 (5 bases). Trimming stripped 5 bases from V and 0 bases from J, with 17 bases between. The CDR3 consists of 17 residues. Germline V gene sequence: CDR1 SGHAT, CDR2 FQNNGV. The CDR3 region is CASSRRTSDSAKNIQYF. The CDR3 DNA reads as TGTGCCAGCAGCCGCCGGACAAGCGACTCAGCCAAAAACATTCAGTACTTC.